The T cell receptor beta chain under discussion was sequenced for a study of blood T cell repertoires in COVID-19. The CDR3 contains 12 residues. Germline assignment: CDR1 MDHEN and CDR2 SYDVKM. Trimming pared 6 bases from V and 11 bases from J, leaving 16 bases between. Clones were sequenced by immunoSEQ multiplex PCR, and TCRdb holds only the in-frame ones, with some missing. The sample holds tens of thousands of clones, roughly 76% seen once. The TCR comes from a man in his 70s with active or convalescent COVID-19. This rearrangement joins TRBV28 to TRBJ1-1; no definite D call. Specimen: peripheral blood. CDR3 protein: CASSLQRRRAFF. DNA of the CDR3: TGTGCCAGCAGCCTCCAGAGAAGGAGGGCTTTCTTT.